The TCR beta chain described here comes from a study of blood T cell repertoires in COVID-19. Individuals drawn from 24 US areas were roughly 18 to 89 years old. Participant-reported clinical history was the basis for cohort assignment. As originally analysed: Amplification with reference gene primers provided the estimates of nucleated cell counts. Measured with immunoSEQ multiplex PCR; TCRdb has only the in-frame clones, and not every one. That table supplies the V and J calls and clone size; D and trimming were determined from the DNA. The sample lists hundreds of thousands of clones; about four fifths were seen once. This CDR3 spans 12 amino acids. The germline V gene encodes CDR1 SQVTM and CDR2 ANQGSEA. With 4 bases removed from V and 2 bases from J, the gap between germline ends came to 6 bases.

What was sequenced was PBMCs or T cells enriched from blood (not recorded which). The origin of this receptor is a man between 35 and 55 years old who had been exposed to COVID-19. The V and J genes are TRBV29-1 and TRBJ1-5; no definite D call. The CDR3 DNA reads TGCAGCGTTGTCAGCGGCAATCAGCCCCAGCATTTT. This gives the protein CSVVSGNQPQHF.